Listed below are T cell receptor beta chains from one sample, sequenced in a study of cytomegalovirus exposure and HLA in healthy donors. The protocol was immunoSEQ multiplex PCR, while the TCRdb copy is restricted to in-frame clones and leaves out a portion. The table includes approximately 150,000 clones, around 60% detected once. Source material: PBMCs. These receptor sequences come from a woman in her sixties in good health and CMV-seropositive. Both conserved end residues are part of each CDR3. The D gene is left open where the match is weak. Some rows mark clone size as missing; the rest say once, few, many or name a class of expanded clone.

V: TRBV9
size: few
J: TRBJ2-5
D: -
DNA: TGTGCCAGCAGCGTCGGGGGAGAGACCCAGTACTTC
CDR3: CASSVGGETQYF

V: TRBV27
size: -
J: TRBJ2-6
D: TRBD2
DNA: TGTGCCAGCAGTTCCCCCCCAGCTAGCGGGAAGAGCTCTGGGGCCAACGTCCTGACTTTC
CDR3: CASSSPPASGKSSGANVLTF

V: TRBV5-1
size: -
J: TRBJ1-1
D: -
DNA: TGCGCCAGCAGCTCCCCGGGGGACGGAGAAGCTTTCTTT
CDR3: CASSSPGDGEAFF

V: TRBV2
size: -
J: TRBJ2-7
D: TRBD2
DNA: TGTGCCAGCAAGGCGGGAGAGGGATACGAGCAGTACTTC
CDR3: CASKAGEGYEQYF

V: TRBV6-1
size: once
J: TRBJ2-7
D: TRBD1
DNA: TGTGCCAGCAGTCCAGGACAGGACTACGAGCAGTACTTC
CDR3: CASSPGQDYEQYF

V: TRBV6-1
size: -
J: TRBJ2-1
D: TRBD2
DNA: TGTGCCAGTGACAGCGGGGCTTACAATGAGCAGTTCTTC
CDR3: CASDSGAYNEQFF

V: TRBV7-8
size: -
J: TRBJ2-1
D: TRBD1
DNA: TGTGCCAGCAGCTTAGCCCGGACAGGGCGCGATGAGCAGTTCTTC
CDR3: CASSLARTGRDEQFF

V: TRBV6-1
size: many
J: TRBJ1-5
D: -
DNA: TGTGCCAGCAGTGAATGGGGCAGGTCTACAGGAAGCAATCAGCCCCAGCATTTT
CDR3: CASSEWGRSTGSNQPQHF

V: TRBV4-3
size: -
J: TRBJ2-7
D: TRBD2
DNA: TGCGCCAGCAGCCAAAGACTAGCGGGAGGTTTTACCTACGAGCAGTACTTC
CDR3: CASSQRLAGGFTYEQYF

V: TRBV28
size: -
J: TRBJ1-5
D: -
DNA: TGTGCCAGCAGTTCAGGGATGGGGGGAAATCAGCCCCAGCATTTT
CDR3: CASSSGMGGNQPQHF

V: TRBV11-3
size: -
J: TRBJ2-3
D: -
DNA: TGTGCCAGCAGCACCGAGACAGATACGCAGTATTTT
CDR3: CASSTETDTQYF

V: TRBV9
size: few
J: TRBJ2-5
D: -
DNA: TGTGCCAGCAAGGGACAACAAGAGACCCAGTACTTC
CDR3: CASKGQQETQYF

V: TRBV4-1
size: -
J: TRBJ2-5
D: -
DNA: TGCGCCAGCAGCCAAGTAGGCGGTGAGGTACAAGAGACCCAGTACTTC
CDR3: CASSQVGGEVQETQYF

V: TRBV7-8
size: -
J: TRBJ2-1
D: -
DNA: TGTGCCAGCAGCTTAGCAGGGGGACCGTACAATGAGCAGTTCTTC
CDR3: CASSLAGGPYNEQFF

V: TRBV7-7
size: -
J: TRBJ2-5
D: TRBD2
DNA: TGTGCTAGCAGCTTGGAGGGAGGGGAGACCCAGTACTTC
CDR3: CASSLEGGETQYF

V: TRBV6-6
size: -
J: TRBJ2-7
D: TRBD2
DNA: TGTGCCAGCAGTTCCGCCGGGCTAGCGGCCTACAAGCAGTACTTC
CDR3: CASSSAGLAAYKQYF

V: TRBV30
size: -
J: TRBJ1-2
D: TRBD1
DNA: TGTGCCTGGAGTACAGGGGGCTGGGGTGGCTACACCTTC
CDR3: CAWSTGGWGGYTF